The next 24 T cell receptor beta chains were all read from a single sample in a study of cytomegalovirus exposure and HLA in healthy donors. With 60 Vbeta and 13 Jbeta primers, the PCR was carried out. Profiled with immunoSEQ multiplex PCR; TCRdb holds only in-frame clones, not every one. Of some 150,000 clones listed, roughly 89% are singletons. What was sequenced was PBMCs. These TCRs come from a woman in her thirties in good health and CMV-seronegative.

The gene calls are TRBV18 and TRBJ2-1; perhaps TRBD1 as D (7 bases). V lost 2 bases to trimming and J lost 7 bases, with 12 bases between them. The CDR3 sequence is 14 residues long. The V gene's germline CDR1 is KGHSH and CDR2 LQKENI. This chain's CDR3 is CASSPGQAGNEQFF. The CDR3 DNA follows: TGTGCCAGCTCACCAGGACAGGCGGGGAATGAGCAGTTCTTC.

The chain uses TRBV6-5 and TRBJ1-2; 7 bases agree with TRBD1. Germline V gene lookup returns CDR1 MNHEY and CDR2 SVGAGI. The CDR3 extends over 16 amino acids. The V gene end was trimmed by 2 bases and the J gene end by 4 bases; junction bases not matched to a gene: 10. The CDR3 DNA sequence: TGTGCCAGCAGTTACGGGTCGAGGGGGCGAGGCTATGGCTACACCTTC. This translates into CASSYGSRGRGYGYTF.

CDR3 coding DNA: TGTGCCAGCAGCCAAGGACCCCCGTCAGGGGGCATGGAGGGCTACACCTTC. Residues: CASSQGPPSGGMEGYTF. This chain connects TRBV7-3 to TRBJ1-2; 8 nucleotides match TRBD1. The CDR3 has 17 amino acids. The germline CDR1 and CDR2 sequences are SGHTA and FQGTGA. V gave up 5 bases and J gave up 8 bases; unmatched junction bases: 19.

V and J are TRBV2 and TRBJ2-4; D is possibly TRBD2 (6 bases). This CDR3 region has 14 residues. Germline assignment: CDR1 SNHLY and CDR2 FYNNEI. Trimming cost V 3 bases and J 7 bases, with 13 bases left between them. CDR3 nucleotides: TGTGCCAGCAGTGATGCGGGGAAGTGGAACATTCAGTACTTC. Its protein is CASSDAGKWNIQYF.

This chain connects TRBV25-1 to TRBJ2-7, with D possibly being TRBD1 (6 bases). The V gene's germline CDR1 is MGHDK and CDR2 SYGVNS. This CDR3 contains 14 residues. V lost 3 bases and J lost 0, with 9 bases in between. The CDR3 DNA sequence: TGTGCCAGCAGTGATGGGACAAACTCCTACGAGCAGTACTTC. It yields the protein CASSDGTNSYEQYF.

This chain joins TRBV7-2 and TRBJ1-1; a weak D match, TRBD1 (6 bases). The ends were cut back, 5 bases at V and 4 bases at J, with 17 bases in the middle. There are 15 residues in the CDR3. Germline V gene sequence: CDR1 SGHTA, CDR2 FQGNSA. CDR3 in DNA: TGTGCCAGCAGCACTTACGGAGCAGGGGTCACTGAAGCTTTCTTT. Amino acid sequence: CASSTYGAGVTEAFF.

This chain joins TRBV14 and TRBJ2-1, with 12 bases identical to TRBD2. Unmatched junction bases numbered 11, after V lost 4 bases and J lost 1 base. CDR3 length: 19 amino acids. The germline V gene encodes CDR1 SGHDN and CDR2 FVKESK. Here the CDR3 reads CASSPSGLAGLNSYNEQFF. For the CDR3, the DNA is TGTGCCAGCAGCCCCTCGGGACTAGCGGGCCTAAATTCCTACAATGAGCAGTTCTTC.

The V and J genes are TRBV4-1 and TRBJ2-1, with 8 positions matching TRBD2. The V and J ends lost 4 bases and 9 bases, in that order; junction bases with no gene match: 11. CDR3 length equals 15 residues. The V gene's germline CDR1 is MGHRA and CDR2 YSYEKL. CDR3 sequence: CASSRLGSGNGEQFF. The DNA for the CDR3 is TGCGCCAGCAGCCGGTTGGGTAGCGGGAATGGTGAGCAGTTCTTC.

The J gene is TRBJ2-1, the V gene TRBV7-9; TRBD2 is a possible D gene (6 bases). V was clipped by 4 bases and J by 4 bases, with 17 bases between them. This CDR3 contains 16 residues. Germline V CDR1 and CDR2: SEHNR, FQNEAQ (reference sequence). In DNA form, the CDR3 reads TGTGCCAGCAGCTCCTCTAGGGGCGGGGTTTACAATGAGCAGTTCTTC. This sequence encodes CASSSSRGGVYNEQFF.

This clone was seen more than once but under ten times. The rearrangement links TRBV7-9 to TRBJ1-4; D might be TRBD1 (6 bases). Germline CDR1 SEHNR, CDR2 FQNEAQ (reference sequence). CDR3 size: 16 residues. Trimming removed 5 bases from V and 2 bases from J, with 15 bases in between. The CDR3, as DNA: TGTGCCAGCAGCCGTCGCGTAGGACAGACTAATGAAAAACTGTTTTTT. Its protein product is CASSRRVGQTNEKLFF.

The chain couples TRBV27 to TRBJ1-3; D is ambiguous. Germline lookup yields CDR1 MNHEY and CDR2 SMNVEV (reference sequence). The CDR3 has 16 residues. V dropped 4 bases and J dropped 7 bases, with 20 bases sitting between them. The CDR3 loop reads CASSSLRDNPYNTIYF. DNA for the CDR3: TGTGCCAGCAGTTCCCTACGAGACAACCCTTACAACACCATATATTTT.

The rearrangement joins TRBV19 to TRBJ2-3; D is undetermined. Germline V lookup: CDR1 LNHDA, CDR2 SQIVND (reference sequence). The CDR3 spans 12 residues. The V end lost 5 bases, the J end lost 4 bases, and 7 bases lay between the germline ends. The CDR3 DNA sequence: TGTGCCAGTAGTCCCTATGCAGATACGCAGTATTTT. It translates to CASSPYADTQYF. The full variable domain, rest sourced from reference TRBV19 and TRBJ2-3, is DGGITQSPKYLFRKEGQNVTLSCEQNLNHDAMYWYRQDPGQGLRLIYYSQIVNDFQKGDIAEGYSVSREKKESFPLTVTSAQKNPTAFYLCASSPYADTQYFGPGTRLTVL.

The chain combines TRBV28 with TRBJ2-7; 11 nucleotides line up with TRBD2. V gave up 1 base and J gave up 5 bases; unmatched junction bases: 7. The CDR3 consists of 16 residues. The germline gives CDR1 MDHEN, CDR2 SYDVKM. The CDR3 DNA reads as TGTGCCAGCAGTTTATATATAGCGGGAGGGAGAAACGAGCAGTACTTC. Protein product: CASSLYIAGGRNEQYF.

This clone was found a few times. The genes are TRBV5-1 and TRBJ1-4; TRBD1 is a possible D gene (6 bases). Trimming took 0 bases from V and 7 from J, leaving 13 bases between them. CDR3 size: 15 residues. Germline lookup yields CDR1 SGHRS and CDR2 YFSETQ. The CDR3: CASSLVAGEGEKLFF. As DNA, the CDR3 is TGCGCCAGCAGCTTGGTGGCAGGGGAGGGTGAAAAACTGTTTTTT. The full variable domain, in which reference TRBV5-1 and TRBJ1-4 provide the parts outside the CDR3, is KAGVTQTPRYLIKTRGQQVTLSCSPISGHRSVSWYQQTPGQGLQFLFEYFSETQRNKGNFPGRFSGRQFSNSRSEMNVSTLELGDSALYLCASSLVAGEGEKLFFGSGTQLSVL.

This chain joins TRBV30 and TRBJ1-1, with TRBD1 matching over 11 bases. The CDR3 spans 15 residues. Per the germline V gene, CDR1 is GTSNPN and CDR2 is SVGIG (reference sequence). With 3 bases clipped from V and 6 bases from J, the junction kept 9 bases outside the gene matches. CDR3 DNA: TGTGCCTGGAGGACGGGGACAGGGGGTTTGTCTGAAGCTTTCTTT. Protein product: CAWRTGTGGLSEAFF.

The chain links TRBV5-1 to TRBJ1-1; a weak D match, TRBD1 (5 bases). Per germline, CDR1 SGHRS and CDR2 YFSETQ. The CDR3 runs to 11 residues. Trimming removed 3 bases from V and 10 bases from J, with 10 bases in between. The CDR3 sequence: CASSSSGVAFF. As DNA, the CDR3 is TGCGCCAGCAGCTCTTCGGGGGTAGCTTTCTTT.

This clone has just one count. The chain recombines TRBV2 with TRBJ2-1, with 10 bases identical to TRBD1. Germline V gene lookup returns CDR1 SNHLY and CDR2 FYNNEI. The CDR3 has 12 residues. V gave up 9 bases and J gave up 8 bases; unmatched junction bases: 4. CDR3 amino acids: CASRQGAHEQFF. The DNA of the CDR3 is TGTGCCAGTAGACAGGGGGCTCATGAGCAGTTCTTC.

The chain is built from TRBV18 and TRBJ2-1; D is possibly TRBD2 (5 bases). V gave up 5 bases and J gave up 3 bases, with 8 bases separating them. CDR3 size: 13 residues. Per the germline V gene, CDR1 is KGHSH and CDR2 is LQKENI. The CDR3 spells CASSIRDYNEQFF. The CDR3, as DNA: TGTGCCAGCTCAATCCGGGACTACAATGAGCAGTTCTTC.

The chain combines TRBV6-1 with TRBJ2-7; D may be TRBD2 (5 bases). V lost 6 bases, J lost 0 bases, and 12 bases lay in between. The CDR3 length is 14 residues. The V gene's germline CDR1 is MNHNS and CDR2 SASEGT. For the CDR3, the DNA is TGTGCCAGCAGGCAAGGGAGCCTCTCCTACGAGCAGTACTTC. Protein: CASRQGSLSYEQYF.

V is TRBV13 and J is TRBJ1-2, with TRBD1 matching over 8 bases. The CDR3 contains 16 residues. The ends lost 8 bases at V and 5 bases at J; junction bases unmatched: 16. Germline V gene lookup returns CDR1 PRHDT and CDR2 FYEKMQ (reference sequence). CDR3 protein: CASGQETGAFLYGYTF. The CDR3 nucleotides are TGTGCCAGCGGACAAGAGACAGGGGCCTTTTTGTATGGCTACACCTTC. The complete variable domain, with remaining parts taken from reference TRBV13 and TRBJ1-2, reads AAGVIQSPRHLIKEKRETATLKCYPIPRHDTVYWYQQGPGQDPQFLISFYEKMQSDKGSIPDRFSAQQFSDYHSELNMSSLELGDSALYFCASGQETGAFLYGYTFGSGTRLTVV.

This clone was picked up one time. In DNA form, the CDR3 reads TGCGCCAGCACCCCCGACAGGGGAGTTTTGAGCAATCAGCCCCAGCATTTT. Its protein product is CASTPDRGVLSNQPQHF. This sequence joins TRBV23-1 and TRBJ1-5, with TRBD1 matching over 8 bases. TRBV23-1 is filed as an ORF, its function uncertain. Trimming took 7 bases from V and 1 from J; bases not matched to a gene: 12. The CDR3 loop spans 17 amino acids.

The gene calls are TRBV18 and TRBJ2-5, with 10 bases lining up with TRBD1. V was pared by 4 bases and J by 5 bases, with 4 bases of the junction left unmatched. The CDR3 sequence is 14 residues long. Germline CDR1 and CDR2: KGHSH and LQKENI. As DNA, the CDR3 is TGTGCCAGCTCACTAGACAGGGGGCGCGAGACCCAGTACTTC. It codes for CASSLDRGRETQYF. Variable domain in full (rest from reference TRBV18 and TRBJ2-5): NAGVMQNPRHLVRRRGQEARLRCSPMKGHSHVYWYRQLPEEGLKFMVYLQKENIIDESGMPKERFSAEFPKEGPSILRIQQVVRGDSAAYFCASSLDRGRETQYFGPGTRLLVL.

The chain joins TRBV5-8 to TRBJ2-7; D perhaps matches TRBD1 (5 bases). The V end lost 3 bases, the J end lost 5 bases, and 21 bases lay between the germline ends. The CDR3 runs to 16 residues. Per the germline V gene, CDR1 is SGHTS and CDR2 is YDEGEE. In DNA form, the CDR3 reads TGTGCCAGCAGCTACCTTCCAGGGTCTGCCCTGAACGAGCAGTACTTC. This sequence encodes CASSYLPGSALNEQYF. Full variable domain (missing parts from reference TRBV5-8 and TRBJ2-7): EAGVTQSPTHLIKTRGQQATLRCSPISGHTSVYWYQQALGLGLQFLLWYDEGEERNRGNFPPRFSGRQFPNYSSELNVNALELEDSALYLCASSYLPGSALNEQYFGPGTRLTVT.

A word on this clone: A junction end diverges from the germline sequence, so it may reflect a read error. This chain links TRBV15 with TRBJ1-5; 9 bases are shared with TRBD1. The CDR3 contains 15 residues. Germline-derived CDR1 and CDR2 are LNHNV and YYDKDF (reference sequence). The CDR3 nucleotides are TGTGCCATCAGCAGGACAGGGGTTGGGGATCAGCCCCAGCATTTT. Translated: CAISRTGVGDQPQHF.